This is a list of T cell receptor beta chains from one sample in a study of cytomegalovirus exposure and HLA in healthy donors. Data came from immunoSEQ multiplex PCR; TCRdb stores just in-frame clones and leaves some out. In the table there are more than 90,000 clones, roughly 80% of which are singletons. Sequencing input: PBMCs. These receptor sequences come from a young man in good health and CMV-seropositive. CDR3s include the opening cysteine and the closing phenylalanine or tryptophan. D genes are given only for firm matches.

D	V	J	CDR3
.	TRBV4-1	TRBJ2-3	CASSQAGAVTDTQYF
.	TRBV11-1	TRBJ2-5	CASSSAGPARTQYF
TRBD1	TRBV4-1	TRBJ2-6	CASSQDRERGQGWVAGANVLTF
TRBD2	TRBV6-1	TRBJ2-3	CASRRTSGTDTQYF
TRBD1	TRBV27	TRBJ1-2	CASSSRTGGSYGYTF
TRBD1	TRBV11-3	TRBJ1-6	CASSRGQANSPLHF
.	TRBV5-1	TRBJ2-3	CASSLAQSTDTQYF
.	TRBV10-2	TRBJ1-5	CASSERGRDQPQHF
TRBD1	TRBV5-1	.	CASSPRTGAGSYEQYF
.	TRBV29-1	TRBJ1-2	CSVAGQTTLF
.	TRBV6-6	TRBJ1-4	CASRQNPRVEKLFF
.	TRBV18	TRBJ2-1	CASSPHRDDEQFF
TRBD1	TRBV7-3	TRBJ2-2	CASSSTGTGEQLFF
.	TRBV2	TRBJ2-7	CASSRGSLEQYF
.	TRBV18	TRBJ1-1	CASSPTFDGGNEAFF
.	TRBV7-8	TRBJ1-2	CASSPLRGYGYTF
.	TRBV6-4	TRBJ1-1	CASSEAGRGTEAFF
TRBD1	TRBV5-1	TRBJ2-4	CASSTQGQGAKNIQYF
TRBD2	TRBV7-2	TRBJ2-4	CASSQAGGPAQNIQYF
TRBD2	TRBV29-1	TRBJ2-5	CSADDRLAGAETQYF
TRBD1	TRBV6-1	TRBJ1-2	CASSEAGTASYGYTF
.	TRBV19	TRBJ2-7	CASSIFGESYEQYF
TRBD1	TRBV6-5	TRBJ2-7	CASSYAGGETGQYF
TRBD2	TRBV15	TRBJ2-1	CATSRGPGGYEQFF
.	TRBV5-8	TRBJ1-3	CASSSVNGNTIYF
.	TRBV7-9	TRBJ2-5	CASSSGKTQYF
TRBD1	TRBV29-1	TRBJ1-1	CSVWDRDTEAFF
.	TRBV30	TRBJ1-2	CAWETGGINYGYTF
TRBD2	TRBV30	TRBJ2-1	CAWSVLGTSGSYNEQFF
.	TRBV6-5	TRBJ1-5	CASSSGGGNQPQHF
.	TRBV2	TRBJ1-6	CASRPGLENSPLHF
.	TRBV30	TRBJ2-7	CAWSVLWHEQYF
TRBD1	TRBV4-2	TRBJ1-5	CASSQDLGQDNQPQHF
.	TRBV27	TRBJ1-1	CASSRPDLVGTEAFF
.	TRBV6-5	TRBJ1-6	CASSLSRYRVLHF
TRBD1	TRBV30	TRBJ1-4	CAWGGQGNEKLFF
TRBD1	TRBV18	TRBJ2-7	CASSSGRTGLKQYF
TRBD1	TRBV5-1	TRBJ1-2	CASSPQGTYGYTF
.	TRBV5-1	TRBJ2-3	CASSLDTGTGSTDTQYF
TRBD1	TRBV28	TRBJ1-2	CASTRDRTNYGYTF
.	TRBV6-5	TRBJ1-2	CASSYLGGEDGYTF
TRBD1	TRBV19	TRBJ2-5	CASSRGGQGSSGWQETQYF
TRBD2	TRBV6-5	TRBJ2-7	CASTPGGVLSYEQYF
TRBD1	TRBV23-1	TRBJ1-6	CASSRQGRHSPLHF
.	TRBV27	TRBJ1-1	CASSPIPLIEVFF
TRBD2	TRBV11-2	TRBJ2-3	CASSASLASGSTDTQYF
.	TRBV7-9	TRBJ1-1	CASSSRQDTEAFF
.	TRBV5-1	TRBJ2-3	CASSFGGEYGDTQYF
TRBD1	TRBV15	TRBJ2-2	CATSSWDRDTGELFF
TRBD1	TRBV11-2	TRBJ2-7	CASSSGTGASYEQYF
.	TRBV5-6	TRBJ1-4	CASSTKQGVQSEKLFF
TRBD1	TRBV5-5	TRBJ1-2	CASSSRQGLSPRGYTF
TRBD2	TRBV7-8	TRBJ2-7	CASSTGTSGGVATYEQYF
TRBD1	TRBV28	TRBJ2-2	CASSLRGGAFTGELFF
TRBD1	TRBV11-1	TRBJ1-2	CASSLRRDSPNYGYTF
.	TRBV2	TRBJ1-5	CASSEARATSFQPQHF
TRBD1	TRBV28	TRBJ1-2	CASRPQGNYGYTF